This T cell receptor beta chain was identified during a study of T cell repertoires in cytomegalovirus infection. Study context: HLA-B-restricted CMV epitopes that are well studied were used alongside recently identified HLA-C-restricted ones. From public TCR beta signatures came an indication of both CMV infection and matching HLA type. Findings and limits, study-wide: Identification of carriers of CMV plus the relevant HLA was achieved through cumulative public TCR beta family frequency. Across the ex vivo response, the dominant clonotypes were HLA-C-restricted CMV-specific TCR beta clonotypes.

To note about this clonotype: Its specificity is not known.

Trimming pared 3 bases from V and 6 bases from J, leaving 12 bases between. The V gene's germline CDR1 is SQVTM and CDR2 ANQGSEA. The CDR3 is 13 residues long. TCRdb independently ran MiXCR on the reads; one entry per CDR3 protein. The sample holds fewer than 1,000,000 distinct CDR3 sequences, about a third seen once. The sample here was cultured CD8+ T cells from PBMCs, taken from culture after CMV antigen stimulation. The chain uses TRBV29-1 and TRBJ2-1, with D tentatively TRBD1 (6 bases). The TCR originated in a human donor in good health (CMV status not recorded). Some clones in this sample may be carry-over from other donors' samples. The CDR3 sequence is CSVDTTGFNEQFF. As DNA, the CDR3 is TGCAGCGTTGACACAACAGGGTTCAATGAGCAGTTCTTC.